This T cell receptor beta chain was recovered during a study of T cell repertoires in cytomegalovirus infection. Study details: Newly reported HLA-C-restricted and thoroughly characterized HLA-B-restricted CMV epitopes were employed. Public TCR beta signatures marked donors with CMV infection and the matching HLA.

This clonotype was detected only a few times. What it binds is not known. At one boundary the junction diverges from the germline segment, which might be a read error. Study results and caveats: There were carriers of CMV plus the relevant HLA, and cumulative public TCR beta family frequency identified them.

The length of the CDR3 is 16 residues. CDR1 SGHVS and CDR2 FNYEAQ come from the germline V gene. Using its own MiXCR run on the reads, TCRdb lists one record per CDR3 protein. The table shows tens of thousands of distinct CDR3 sequences, with more than 15% occurring only once. The chain joins TRBV7-6 to TRBJ2-2; 14 bases match TRBD2. This TCR was recovered from a human donor in good health (CMV status not recorded). Some clones in this sample may be carry-over from other donors' samples. Specimen: CD8+ T cells from cultured PBMCs, collected from culture after CMV antigen stimulation. For the CDR3, the DNA is TGTACCAGCAGCGCGAGACTAGCGGGAGGGCCCGAGGAGCTGTTTTTT. It yields the protein CTSSARLAGGPEELFF.